This TCR beta chain was captured in a study of graft-versus-host responses after intestinal transplantation. Study overall: Following induction with anti-thymocyte globulin, all recipients were given tacrolimus and steroids for two to four years.

Repertoires were generated with immunoSEQ multiplex PCR, while TCRdb's copy carries only in-frame clones and drops some. This repertoire shows more than 70,000 clones, roughly 90% found once; its top ten account for 0.11%. J lost 1 base, V lost 4 bases, and 3 bases had no gene match. The CDR3 spans 14 residues. Germline values: CDR1 SGHTS, CDR2 YDEGEE. As regards this clone: The target antigen is unknown.

This material consisted of unstimulated CD4+ T cells sorted from spleen or lymph node cells, taken before intestinal transplant. This chain joins TRBV5-8 and TRBJ2-5; 8 positions match TRBD1. The sequence was collected from a human donor who received an intestinal transplant. The CDR3: CASSRGQAQETQYF. The CDR3, as DNA: TGTGCCAGCAGCCGGGGACAGGCCCAAGAGACCCAGTACTTC.